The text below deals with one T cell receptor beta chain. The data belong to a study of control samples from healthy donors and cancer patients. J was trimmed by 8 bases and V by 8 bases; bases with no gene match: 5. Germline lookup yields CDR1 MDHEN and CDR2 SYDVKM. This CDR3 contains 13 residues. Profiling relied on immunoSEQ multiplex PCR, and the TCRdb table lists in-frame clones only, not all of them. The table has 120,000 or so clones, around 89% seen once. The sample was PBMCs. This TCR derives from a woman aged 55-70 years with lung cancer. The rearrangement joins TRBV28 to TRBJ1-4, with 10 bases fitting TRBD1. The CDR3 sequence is CASRQGAGEKLFF. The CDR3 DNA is TGTGCCAGCCGACAGGGGGCTGGAGAAAAACTGTTTTTT.